The 21 T cell receptor beta chains given below trace back to one sample, sequenced in a study of cytomegalovirus exposure and HLA in healthy donors. PCR was performed using 60 Vbeta and 13 Jbeta primers. This table comes from immunoSEQ multiplex PCR, and its TCRdb copy is limited to in-frame clones, with some not included. This table has approximately 150,000 clones, approximately 79% appearing once. Sequenced input: PBMCs. The receptors originated from a man between 40 and 49 years old in good health and CMV-seropositive.

V gene TRBV27 combines with J gene TRBJ2-1; 10 bases fit TRBD2. The CDR3 contains 14 residues. Germline-derived CDR1 and CDR2 are MNHEY and SMNVEV (reference sequence). Unmatched junction bases numbered 4, after V lost 2 bases and J lost 9 bases. CDR3 nucleotide sequence: TGTGCCAGCAGTTTAGGGATAGCGGGAGGTGAGCAGTTCTTC. It is translated as CASSLGIAGGEQFF.

The CDR3 loop reads CASSLTSGAETQYF. The CDR3 DNA reads TGTGCCAGCAGCTTGACTAGCGGGGCAGAGACCCAGTACTTC. The chain joins TRBV11-1 to TRBJ2-5; 11 bases fit TRBD2. This CDR3 contains 14 residues. Germline V gene lookup returns CDR1 SGHAT and CDR2 FQDESV (reference sequence). The V segment lost 3 bases and the J segment 4 bases; nucleotides outside the gene matches: 1. The full variable domain, with the rest looked up from reference TRBV11-1 and TRBJ2-5, is EAEVAQSPRYKITEKSQAVAFWCDPISGHATLYWYRQILGQGPELLVQFQDESVVDDSQLPKDRFSAERLKGVDSTLKIQPAELGDSAMYLCASSLTSGAETQYFGPGTRLLVL.

The V gene is TRBV9, the J gene TRBJ2-7; D not resolved. The ends were cut back, 0 bases at V and 0 bases at J, with 10 bases in the middle. The CDR3 extends over 15 amino acids. CDR1 and CDR2 (germline): SGDLS, YYNGEE. The CDR3 DNA reads as TGTGCCAGCAGCGTAGGGGCAGAGAGCTCCTACGAGCAGTACTTC. Amino acids: CASSVGAESSYEQYF.

The V call is TRBV7-3, the J call TRBJ2-3; D possibly corresponds to TRBD1 (6 bases). The CDR3 covers 14 residues. Trimming left V 5 bases short and J 6 bases short, with 15 bases between. From germline, CDR1 is SGHTA and CDR2 FQGTGA. In DNA, the CDR3 is TGTGCCAGCAGCCTAGGACAGATTCGGGATACGCAGTATTTT. It encodes CASSLGQIRDTQYF.

The CDR3 DNA follows: TGCGCCAGCAGCTTGGGGACAGGCCCCCACGAGCAGTACTTC. Translating it yields CASSLGTGPHEQYF. The chain uses TRBV5-1 and TRBJ2-5; TRBD1 aligns across 7 bases. Gene TRBJ2-7 matches the end of the DNA better, so the J call may be wrong. This CDR3 is 14 amino acids long. The germline V gene encodes CDR1 SGHRS and CDR2 YFSETQ.

The chain is built from TRBV28 and TRBJ1-4; possibly TRBD1 for D (5 bases). Trimming left V 7 bases short and J 5 bases short, with 17 bases between. This CDR3 has 15 residues. Germline lookup yields CDR1 MDHEN and CDR2 SYDVKM. The CDR3 DNA is TGTGCCAGCATCGAATCGACAGCGAGAAATGAAAAACTGTTTTTT. Residues: CASIESTARNEKLFF.

This clone was counted between two and nine times. The chain carries TRBV5-1 and TRBJ2-3; 11 bases are shared with TRBD1. Germline loops: CDR1 SGHRS, CDR2 YFSETQ. V shed 4 bases, J shed 3 bases, and the junction held 4 bases outside the gene matches. There are 15 residues in the CDR3. The CDR3 sequence: CASSGGTGGTDTQYF. The CDR3 region has the DNA TGCGCCAGCAGCGGCGGGACAGGGGGAACAGATACGCAGTATTTT.

CDR3 nucleotides: TGTGCCAGCAGCTTAGAGTGGTCTAGCGGTCAGTACTTC. Amino acid sequence: CASSLEWSSGQYF. The V gene is TRBV7-2, the J gene TRBJ2-5, with 7 bases matching TRBD2. Germline lookup yields CDR1 SGHTA and CDR2 FQGNSA. Trimming removed 1 base from V and 11 bases from J; junction bases left unmatched: 7. The CDR3 loop spans 13 amino acids.

V gene TRBV5-1 combines with J gene TRBJ2-1, with no clear D. Trimming cost V 2 bases and J 7 bases, with 19 bases left between them. This CDR3 comprises 16 residues. Per germline, CDR1 SGHRS and CDR2 YFSETQ. CDR3 in DNA: TGCGCCAGCAGCTTAAGGAGCGAGTCGCATTATAATGAGCAGTTCTTC. It yields the protein CASSLRSESHYNEQFF.

The V call is TRBV5-1, the J call TRBJ1-1, with D perhaps matching TRBD1 (6 bases). This CDR3 is 16 amino acids long. V lost 2 bases and J 1 base, leaving 15 bases between the germline ends. Germline V gene sequence: CDR1 SGHRS, CDR2 YFSETQ. The CDR3 nucleotides read TGCGCCAGCAGCTTCGGTTTCGGACAGCCGAACACTGAAGCTTTCTTT. Translating it yields CASSFGFGQPNTEAFF.

This chain joins TRBV6-1 and TRBJ2-7; 9 positions match TRBD1. The CDR3 is 13 residues long. The V gene's germline CDR1 is MNHNS and CDR2 SASEGT. V shed 11 bases, J shed 6 bases, and the junction held 11 bases outside the gene matches. CDR3 sequence (DNA): TGTGCCGCTGGGGGGACAGGGAACCGCGAGCAGTACTTC. This gives the protein CAAGGTGNREQYF.

This clone was recorded many times. V usage is TRBV11-3 and J usage is TRBJ1-3, with D unresolved. This CDR3 has 16 residues. Between the trimmed V and J ends, which lost 5 bases and 4 bases, there was a span of 18 bases. Germline V gives CDR1 SGHNT, CDR2 YENEEA. CDR3 protein: CASSPSLSAGGNTIYF. The CDR3 bases are TGTGCCAGCAGCCCGAGCCTCTCTGCAGGCGGAAACACCATATATTTT.

The chain's CDR3 is CATAGGGNEQFF. The DNA for the CDR3 is TGTGCCACCGCCGGCGGCGGCAATGAGCAGTTCTTC. The rearrangement uses TRBV19 and TRBJ2-1, with unresolved D. The CDR3 consists of 12 residues. The germline V and J ends were trimmed by 10 bases and 6 bases, with 13 bases remaining between them. CDR1 is LNHDA and CDR2 is SQIVND in the germline V gene (reference sequence).

This clone has just a few counts. The CDR3: CASSWTDQGNTIYF. The CDR3 bases are TGTGCCAGCAGCTGGACAGATCAGGGAAACACCATATATTTT. The V call is TRBV7-9, the J call TRBJ1-3, with a weak D call TRBD1 (6 bases). CDR1 and CDR2 from the germline V gene are SEHNR and FQNEAQ (reference sequence). The CDR3 consists of 14 residues. Between the trimmed V and J ends, which lost 4 bases and 4 bases, there was a span of 11 bases.

This chain links TRBV2 with TRBJ1-5, with TRBD1 matching over 8 bases. The CDR3 totals 13 residues. CDR1 is SNHLY, CDR2 FYNNEI, per germline. After removal of 10 bases from V and 7 bases from J, the junction contained 9 bases not matched to a gene. The CDR3 DNA sequence: TGTGCCACCGCAGGGGGCTCTCGGCAGCCCCAGCATTTT. Translation gives CATAGGSRQPQHF.

This chain joins TRBV5-1 and TRBJ1-1; 7 nucleotides align to TRBD1. Germline assignment: CDR1 SGHRS and CDR2 YFSETQ. V dropped 4 bases and J dropped 0; count of bases not matched to a gene: 6. The CDR3 extends over 15 amino acids. CDR3 amino acids: CASSLRGQLNTEAFF. For the CDR3, the DNA is TGCGCCAGCAGCCTAAGGGGACAGTTGAACACTGAAGCTTTCTTT.

CDR3 sequence (DNA): TGCGCCAGCAGCCAAAACACAGTCCGGGGGGAGCAGTACTTC. This codes for CASSQNTVRGEQYF. The chain carries TRBV4-1 and TRBJ2-7; tentative D call: TRBD2 (6 bases). Per the germline V gene, CDR1 is MGHRA and CDR2 is YSYEKL. The CDR3 covers 14 residues. V dropped 2 bases and J dropped 7 bases, with 15 bases sitting between them.

The genes are TRBV29-1 and TRBJ2-1, with 9 bases fitting TRBD1. The germline V gene has CDR1 SQVTM and CDR2 ANQGSEA. The CDR3 length is 14 residues. Unmatched junction bases numbered 10, after V lost 7 bases and J lost 6 bases. Here the CDR3 DNA reads TGCAGCGCAGGGGGTGACAGGGGGACCAATGAGCAGTTCTTC. As protein: CSAGGDRGTNEQFF.

The chain is built from TRBV7-9 and TRBJ2-5, with 9 bases fitting TRBD2. After removal of 5 bases from V and 2 bases from J, the junction contained 6 bases not matched to a gene. Germline values: CDR1 SEHNR, CDR2 FQNEAQ (reference sequence). The CDR3 loop spans 15 amino acids. The CDR3 nucleotides read TGTGCCAGCAGCGCCGGACTAGCGCTGCAAGAGACCCAGTACTTC. Translation gives CASSAGLALQETQYF.

This rearrangement joins TRBV19 to TRBJ2-2; D is perhaps TRBD1 (6 bases). Between the trimmed V and J ends, which lost 7 bases and 0 bases, there was a span of 12 bases. The germline gives CDR1 LNHDA, CDR2 SQIVND (reference sequence). This CDR3 contains 15 residues. The DNA for the CDR3 is TGTGCCAGTAAGTCCGGACAGTCGAACACCGGGGAGCTGTTTTTT. Protein product: CASKSGQSNTGELFF. The full variable domain, in which reference TRBV19 and TRBJ2-2 provide the parts outside the CDR3, is DGGITQSPKYLFRKEGQNVTLSCEQNLNHDAMYWYRQDPGQGLRLIYYSQIVNDFQKGDIAEGYSVSREKKESFPLTVTSAQKNPTAFYLCASKSGQSNTGELFFGEGSRLTVL.

Turning to this clone: The junction and the germline gene differ at one end; a read error may be behind it. The chain employs TRBV11-3 and TRBJ2-3; 7 nucleotides align to TRBD1. Germline V gene data show CDR1 as SGHNT and CDR2 as YENEEA. The CDR3 loop spans 15 amino acids. The CDR3 bases are TGTGCCGGCAGCTCCGGACAGGCCTACACAGATACGCAGTATTTT. Encoded protein: CAGSSGQAYTDTQYF.